The sequence of this T cell receptor beta chain was determined in a study of T-cell reconstitution after alpha-beta-depleted transplantation in children. Findings of the study overall: T-cell counts and diversity at one year following transplant were attributed mainly to newly produced T cells. Reportedly, alpha-beta T cells present about two months post-transplant originated from several hundred expanded clones of graft origin. Surviving recipient T cells and thymic progenitors accounted for the high day-60 TCRbeta diversity observed in some patients.

CDR1 SGHAT and CDR2 FQNNGV come from the germline V gene. The CDR3 covers 15 residues. Trimming removed 2 bases from V and 2 bases from J; junction bases left unmatched: 3. For this clonotype: Its antigen is unknown.

TCRbeta library preparation incorporated unique molecular identifiers. TCRdb passed the PCR reads through MiXCR, listing each CDR3 protein once. The profile shows around 450,000 distinct CDR3 sequences, roughly 15% of them singletons. This chain links TRBV11-2 with TRBJ2-7; 10 nucleotides agree with TRBD1. The sequence was collected from a boy younger than two who had a stem cell transplant for Wiskott-Aldrich syndrome, so the T cells may come from the graft donor. The sample here was PBMCs, mostly from graft donor cells, taken 360 days after TCRalphabeta/CD19-depleted stem cell transplant. CDR3 DNA: TGTGCCAGCAGCTTATGGACAGGGGGAACCTACGAGCAGTACTTC. Residues: CASSLWTGGTYEQYF. The entire variable domain, with the rest obtained from reference TRBV11-2 and TRBJ2-7, is as follows: EAGVAQSPRYKIIEKRQSVAFWCNPISGHATLYWYQQILGQGPKLLIQFQNNGVVDDSQLPKDRFSAERLKGVDSTLKIQPAKLEDSAVYLCASSLWTGGTYEQYFGPGTRLTVT.